This TCR beta chain emerged from a study of shared clonotypes between healthy human individuals (TCRdb year 2020). Notes on the research overall: A couple of women and a few men aged 18 to 49 years were included in the cohort. For each donor, CD4 naive and CD4 memory were each given three plates, CD8 naive was given two plates, and CD8 memory was given one plate. To estimate repertoire size and how much clonotype sharing occurs between individuals, the study deeply sequenced the blood TCR repertoires of five healthy adults. Libraries were prepared and TCR repertoires were sequenced by different laboratories using diverse techniques, in order to increase sequencing depth and limit assay-specific biases. Between about 0.94 and 8.9 billion PBMCs per donor were obtained by leukapheresis. Beyond this particular receptor, the publication reports: Rarefaction of sorted-subset datasets indicated incomplete sequencing despite the large sequencing depth. Across several donors, 4.5% to 6.5% of naive CD4, roughly 3.5% of naive CD8, approximately 2.5% of memory CD4, and about 0.44% of memory CD8 clonotypes were shared. The small number of donors limited the genetic and exposure-history diversity represented. Larger estimated clonotype richness was generally found for naive subsets than for memory subsets. Sampling was limited to blood, and TCR repertoires in tissue likely differ from TCR repertoires in blood. Higher generation probabilities were observed for clonotypes shared by all four sorted-subset donors than for non-shared clonotypes. Pairwise subsampling indicated that sequencing depth was expected to affect the degree of clonotype sharing among donors.

The donors were healthy, HIV-negative adults who had no recently reported acute infections or vaccinations. Only Caucasian adults living in Nashville, Tennessee, USA were represented among the donors. CD4+ T cells were enriched by magnetic negative selection; naive cells were then positively selected on CD45RA, and the negative fraction formed the memory subset. After blood collection by leukapheresis, PBMCs were isolated using Ficoll-Histopaque density gradient centrifugation and then cryopreserved in the vapor phase of liquid nitrogen. Analytical flow cytometry was used to check the purity and quantity of each magnetically sorted T cell population. Each sorted fraction had its genomic DNA isolated and then quantified by UV absorbance on a Nanodrop 2000c. Comment on this clone: The antigen it binds to is not known. Within one base of it there is no much larger clone, and no base qualities were kept.

Trimming at the junction amounts to 2 bases on V and 6 bases on J, and the germline ends lie 8 bases apart. The CDR3 runs 13 amino acids, cysteine and phenylalanine included. The sequence is cut down to CDR3 DNA, 39 bases in frame from base 1. According to the germline V gene, CDR1 reads MNHEY and CDR2 reads SVGAGI. Using the deep immunoSEQ assay, TCR CDR3 regions were amplified from genomic DNA by multiplex PCR. Extracted genomic DNA from each cell subset was distributed evenly across all wells of several immunoSEQ 96-well plates, and each plate was treated as a replicate. Each replicate PCR for sorted subsets received 150 to 250 ng genomic DNA, equal to about 30,000 T cell genomes. Purified libraries were quantified with a Qubit 3.0 fluorometer, sized on a Bioanalyzer 2100, and re-quantified with the KAPA Library Quantification kit. Every immunoSEQ 96-well plate was sequenced on a dedicated single-read 150-cycle Illumina NextSeq 550 flow cell. On the study's bioinformatics: Because the immunoSEQ output included only junctional sequences and no quality scores, the filtering could not be the same as the filtering used for full-length reads. Sequences were annotated with PyIR, a Python wrapper for IgBLAST v1.9, using IMGT germline references to assign V/J genes and CDR3. Reads were filtered out if the reads had weak V/J assignments (E-value above 1e-6), no CDR3, stop codons, out-of-frame junctions, or ambiguous translated residues. V3J clonotypes were defined by identical inferred V gene, J gene, and CDR3 amino acid sequence. Percentage overlap between repertoires was computed as shared unique clonotypes divided by the size of the smaller repertoire. Repertoire richness was assessed with RTK rarefaction, the Chao1 estimator, and Recon v2.1 estimates of unobserved clonotypes. Generation probabilities were computed with OLGA for all TCRbeta clonotypes obtained by the gDNA method from a handful of donors. TCRdb took over this immuneACCESS table, retaining in-frame rearrangements with V and J assigned. Such tables are incomplete; in checked studies, under half of the missing clones stem from an unresolved V gene, and the remainder is unexplained. D and trimming were read from the DNA, whereas the V and J calls and clone size are those reported in that table. The sample profile shows 2 million to 2.5 million clones; 90% to 95% of them were found once. In total, the top ten clones hold 0.1% to 0.15% of the sample.

This receptor was taken from a man aged 18 to 29 in good health. Sequences were obtained from naive CD4+ T cells sorted from blood. The sample's cell subset or site label, decoded: CD45RA+ positively selected. The chain was built from TRBV6-5 and TRBJ1-5; there is no confident call for the D gene. This receptor has the CDR3 CASSYQEGQPQHF. The DNA sequence is as follows: TGTGCCAGCAGTTACCAAGAGGGTCAGCCCCAGCATTTT.